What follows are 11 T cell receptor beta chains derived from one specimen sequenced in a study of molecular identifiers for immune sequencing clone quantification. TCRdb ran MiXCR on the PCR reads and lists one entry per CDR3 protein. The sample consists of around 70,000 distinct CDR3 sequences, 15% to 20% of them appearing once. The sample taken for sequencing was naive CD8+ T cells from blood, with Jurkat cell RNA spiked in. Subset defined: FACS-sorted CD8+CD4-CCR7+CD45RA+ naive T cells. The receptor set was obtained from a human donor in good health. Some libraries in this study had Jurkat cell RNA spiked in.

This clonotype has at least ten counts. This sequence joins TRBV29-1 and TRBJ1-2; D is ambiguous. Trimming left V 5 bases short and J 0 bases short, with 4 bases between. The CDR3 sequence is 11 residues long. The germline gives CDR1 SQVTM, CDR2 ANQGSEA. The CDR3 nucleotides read TGCAGCGTTCTGACTAACTATGGCTACACCTTC. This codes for CSVLTNYGYTF.

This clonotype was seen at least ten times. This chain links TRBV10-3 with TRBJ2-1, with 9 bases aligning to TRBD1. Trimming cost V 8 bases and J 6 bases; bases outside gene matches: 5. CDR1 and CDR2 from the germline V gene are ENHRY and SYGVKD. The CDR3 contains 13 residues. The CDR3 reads CAIAGQGGNEQFF. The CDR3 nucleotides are TGTGCCATCGCGGGACAGGGTGGCAATGAGCAGTTCTTC.

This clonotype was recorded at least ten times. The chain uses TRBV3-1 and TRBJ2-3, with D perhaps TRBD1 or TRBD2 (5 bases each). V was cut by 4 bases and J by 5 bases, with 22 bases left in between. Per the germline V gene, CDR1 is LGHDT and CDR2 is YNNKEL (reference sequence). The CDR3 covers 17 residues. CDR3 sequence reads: CASSPLGVPYNQDTQYF. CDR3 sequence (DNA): TGTGCCAGCAGCCCCCTGGGGGTTCCCTATAATCAAGATACGCAGTATTTT.

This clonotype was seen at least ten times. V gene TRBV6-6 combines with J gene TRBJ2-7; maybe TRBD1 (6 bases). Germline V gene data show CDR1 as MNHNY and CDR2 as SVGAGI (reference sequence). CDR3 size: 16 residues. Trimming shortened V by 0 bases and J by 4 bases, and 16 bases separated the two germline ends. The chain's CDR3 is CASSYSDPQGIYEQYF. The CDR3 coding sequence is TGTGCCAGCAGTTACTCTGACCCTCAGGGGATTTACGAGCAGTACTTC.

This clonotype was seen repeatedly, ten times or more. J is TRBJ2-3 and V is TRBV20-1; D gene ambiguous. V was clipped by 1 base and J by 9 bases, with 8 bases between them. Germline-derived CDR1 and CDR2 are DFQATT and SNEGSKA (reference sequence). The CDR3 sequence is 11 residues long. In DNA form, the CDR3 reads TGCAGTGCTAGAGTGCTAGGAACGCAGTATTTT. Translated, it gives CSARVLGTQYF.

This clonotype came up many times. This CDR3 is CASRGFTGDFSGNTIYF. Written as DNA, the CDR3 is TGTGCCAGCAGGGGGTTTACAGGTGATTTCTCTGGAAACACCATATATTTT. The V gene is TRBV13, the J gene TRBJ1-3; possibly TRBD1 for D (5 bases). V was trimmed by 6 bases and J by 0 bases, leaving 18 bases between them. The CDR3 totals 17 residues. Germline loops: CDR1 PRHDT, CDR2 FYEKMQ (reference sequence).

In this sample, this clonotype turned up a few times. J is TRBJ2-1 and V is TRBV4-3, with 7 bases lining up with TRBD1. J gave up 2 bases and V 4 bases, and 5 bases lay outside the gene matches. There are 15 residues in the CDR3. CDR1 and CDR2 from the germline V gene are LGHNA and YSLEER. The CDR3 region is CASSRNQGAYNEQFF. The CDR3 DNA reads TGCGCCAGCAGCCGAAACCAGGGGGCCTACAATGAGCAGTTCTTC.

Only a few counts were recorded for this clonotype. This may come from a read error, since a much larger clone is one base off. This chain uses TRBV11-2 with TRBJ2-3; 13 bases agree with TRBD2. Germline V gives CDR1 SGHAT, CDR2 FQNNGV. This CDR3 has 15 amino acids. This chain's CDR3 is CASGLGTSGKDTQSF. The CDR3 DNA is TGTGCCAGCGGCTTGGGGACTAGCGGGAAGGATACGCAGTCTTTT.

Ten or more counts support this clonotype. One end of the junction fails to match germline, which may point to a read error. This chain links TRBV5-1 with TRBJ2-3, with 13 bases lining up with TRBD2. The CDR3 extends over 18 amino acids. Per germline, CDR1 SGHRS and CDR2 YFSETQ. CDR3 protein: CASSFGLAGAPPTDTLYF. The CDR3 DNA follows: TGCGCCAGCAGCTTCGGACTAGCGGGAGCCCCTCCCACAGATACGCTGTATTTT.

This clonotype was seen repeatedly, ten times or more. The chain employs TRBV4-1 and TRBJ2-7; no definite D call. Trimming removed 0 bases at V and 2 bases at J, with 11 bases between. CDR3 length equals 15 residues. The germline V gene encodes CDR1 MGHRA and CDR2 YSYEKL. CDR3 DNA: TGCGCCAGCAGCCAAGATAACAGCCCCCCCTACGAGCAGTACTTC. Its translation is CASSQDNSPPYEQYF.

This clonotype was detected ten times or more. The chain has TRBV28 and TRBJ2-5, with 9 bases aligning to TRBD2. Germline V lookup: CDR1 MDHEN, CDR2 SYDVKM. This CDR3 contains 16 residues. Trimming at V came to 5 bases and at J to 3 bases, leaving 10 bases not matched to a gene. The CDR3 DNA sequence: TGTGCCAGCAGTCAAGGGACTAGCTGGGGGAAAGAGACCCAGTACTTC. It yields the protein CASSQGTSWGKETQYF.